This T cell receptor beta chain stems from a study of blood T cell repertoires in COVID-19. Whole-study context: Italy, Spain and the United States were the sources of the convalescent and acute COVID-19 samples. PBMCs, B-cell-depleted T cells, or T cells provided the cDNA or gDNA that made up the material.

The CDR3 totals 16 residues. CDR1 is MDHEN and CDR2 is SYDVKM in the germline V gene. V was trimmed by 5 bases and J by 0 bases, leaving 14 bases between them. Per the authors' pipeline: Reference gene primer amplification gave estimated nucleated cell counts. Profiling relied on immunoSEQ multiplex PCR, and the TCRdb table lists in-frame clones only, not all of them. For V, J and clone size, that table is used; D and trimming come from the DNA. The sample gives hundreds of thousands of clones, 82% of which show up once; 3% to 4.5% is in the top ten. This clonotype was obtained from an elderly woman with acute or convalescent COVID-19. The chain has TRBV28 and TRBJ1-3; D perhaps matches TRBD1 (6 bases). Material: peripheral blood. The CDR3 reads CASSARTERSGNTIYF. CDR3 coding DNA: TGTGCCAGCAGTGCTCGGACAGAGCGCTCTGGAAACACCATATATTTT.